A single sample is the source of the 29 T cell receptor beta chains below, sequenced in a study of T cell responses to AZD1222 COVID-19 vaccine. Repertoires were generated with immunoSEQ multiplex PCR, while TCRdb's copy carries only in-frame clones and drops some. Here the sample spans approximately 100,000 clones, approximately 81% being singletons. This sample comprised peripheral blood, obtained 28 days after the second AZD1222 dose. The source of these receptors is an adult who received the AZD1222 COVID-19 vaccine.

The CDR3 is CATVDRADTEAFF. As DNA, the CDR3 is TGTGCCACTGTAGACAGGGCGGACACTGAAGCTTTCTTT. V and J are TRBV21-1 and TRBJ1-1; TRBD1 is the table's D call, not checked against the DNA. TRBV21-1 is designated a pseudogene. The CDR3 spans 13 residues.

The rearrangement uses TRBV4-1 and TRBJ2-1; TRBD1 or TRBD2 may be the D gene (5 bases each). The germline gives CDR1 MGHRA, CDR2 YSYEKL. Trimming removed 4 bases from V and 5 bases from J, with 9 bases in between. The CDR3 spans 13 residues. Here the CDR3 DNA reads TGCGCCAGCAGCCGGGACGGGGACAATGAGCAGTTCTTC. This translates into CASSRDGDNEQFF.

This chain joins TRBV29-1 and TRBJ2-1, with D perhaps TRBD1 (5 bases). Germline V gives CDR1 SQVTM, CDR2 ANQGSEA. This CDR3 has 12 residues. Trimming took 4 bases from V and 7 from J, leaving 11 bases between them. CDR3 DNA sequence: TGCAGCGTTGTTGTCAGGGTTAATGAGCAGTTCTTC. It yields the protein CSVVVRVNEQFF.

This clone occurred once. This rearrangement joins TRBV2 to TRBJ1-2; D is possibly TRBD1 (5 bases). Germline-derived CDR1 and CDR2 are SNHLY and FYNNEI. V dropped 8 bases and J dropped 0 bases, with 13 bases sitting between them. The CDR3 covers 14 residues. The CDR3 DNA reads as TGTGCCAGCGTCAGGGAAAGAGCTAACTATGGCTACACCTTC. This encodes CASVRERANYGYTF.

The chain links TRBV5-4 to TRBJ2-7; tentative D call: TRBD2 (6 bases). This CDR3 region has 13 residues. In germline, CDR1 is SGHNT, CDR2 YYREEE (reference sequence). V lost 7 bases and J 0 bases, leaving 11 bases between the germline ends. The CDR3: CASSNSGSYEQYF. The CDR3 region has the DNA TGTGCCAGCTCGAATAGCGGCTCCTACGAGCAGTACTTC.

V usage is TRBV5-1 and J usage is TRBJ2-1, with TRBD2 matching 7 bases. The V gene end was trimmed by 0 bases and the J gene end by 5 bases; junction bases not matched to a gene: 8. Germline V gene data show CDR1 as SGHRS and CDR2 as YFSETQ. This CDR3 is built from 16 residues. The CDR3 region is CASSLAATSKHNEQFF. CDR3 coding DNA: TGCGCCAGCAGCTTGGCGGCGACTAGCAAGCACAATGAGCAGTTCTTC. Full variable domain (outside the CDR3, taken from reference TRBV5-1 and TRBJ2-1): KAGVTQTPRYLIKTRGQQVTLSCSPISGHRSVSWYQQTPGQGLQFLFEYFSETQRNKGNFPGRFSGRQFSNSRSEMNVSTLELGDSALYLCASSLAATSKHNEQFFGPGTRLTVL.

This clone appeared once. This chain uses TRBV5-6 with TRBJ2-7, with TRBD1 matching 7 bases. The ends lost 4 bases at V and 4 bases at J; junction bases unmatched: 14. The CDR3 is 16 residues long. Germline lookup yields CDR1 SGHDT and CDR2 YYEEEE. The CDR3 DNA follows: TGTGCCAGCAGCCGACTGCGGACAGGCCTTTTTTACGAGCAGTACTTC. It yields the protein CASSRLRTGLFYEQYF.

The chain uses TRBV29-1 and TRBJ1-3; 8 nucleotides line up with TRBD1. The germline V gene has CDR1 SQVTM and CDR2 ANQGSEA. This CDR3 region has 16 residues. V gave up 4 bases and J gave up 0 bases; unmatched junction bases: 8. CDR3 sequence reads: CSVGAGGDFSGNTIYF. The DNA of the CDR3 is TGCAGCGTTGGGGCAGGGGGCGACTTCTCTGGAAACACCATATATTTT.

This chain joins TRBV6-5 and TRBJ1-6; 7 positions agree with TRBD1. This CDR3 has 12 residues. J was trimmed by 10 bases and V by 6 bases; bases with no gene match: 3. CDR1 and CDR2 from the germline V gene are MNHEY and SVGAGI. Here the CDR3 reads CASRQGNSPLHF. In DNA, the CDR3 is TGTGCCAGCAGACAGGGGAACTCACCCCTCCACTTT.

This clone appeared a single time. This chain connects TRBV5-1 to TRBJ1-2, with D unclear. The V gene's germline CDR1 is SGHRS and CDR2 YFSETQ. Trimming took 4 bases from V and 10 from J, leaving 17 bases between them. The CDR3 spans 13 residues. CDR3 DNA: TGCGCCAGCAGCGCCGCCGGGGAGAGGATCTACACCTTC. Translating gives CASSAAGERIYTF.

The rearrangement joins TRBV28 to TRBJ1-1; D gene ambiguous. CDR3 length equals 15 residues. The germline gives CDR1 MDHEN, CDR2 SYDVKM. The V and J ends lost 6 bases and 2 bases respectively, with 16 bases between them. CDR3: CASSSPPLHNTEAFF. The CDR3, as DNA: TGTGCCAGCAGCTCCCCCCCTCTCCACAACACTGAAGCTTTCTTT.

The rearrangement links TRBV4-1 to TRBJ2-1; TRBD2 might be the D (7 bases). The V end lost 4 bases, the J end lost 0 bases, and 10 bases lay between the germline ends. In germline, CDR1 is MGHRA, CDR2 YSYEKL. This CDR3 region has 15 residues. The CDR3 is CASSRAGASYNEQFF. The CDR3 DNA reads TGCGCCAGCAGCCGGGCGGGGGCCTCCTACAATGAGCAGTTCTTC.

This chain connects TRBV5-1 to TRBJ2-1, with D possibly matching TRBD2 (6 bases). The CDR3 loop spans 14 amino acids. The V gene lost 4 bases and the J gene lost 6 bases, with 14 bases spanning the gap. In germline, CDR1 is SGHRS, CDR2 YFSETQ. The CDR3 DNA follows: TGCGCCAGCAGCCCGACTAGTTGGGGCAATGAGCAGTTCTTC. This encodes CASSPTSWGNEQFF.

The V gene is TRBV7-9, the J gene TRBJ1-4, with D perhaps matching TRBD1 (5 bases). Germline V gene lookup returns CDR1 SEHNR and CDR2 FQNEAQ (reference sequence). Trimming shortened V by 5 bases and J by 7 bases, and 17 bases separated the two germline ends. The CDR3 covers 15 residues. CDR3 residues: CASSLQEGVLEKLFF. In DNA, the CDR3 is TGTGCCAGCAGCCTGCAGGAAGGGGTTCTTGAAAAACTGTTTTTT.

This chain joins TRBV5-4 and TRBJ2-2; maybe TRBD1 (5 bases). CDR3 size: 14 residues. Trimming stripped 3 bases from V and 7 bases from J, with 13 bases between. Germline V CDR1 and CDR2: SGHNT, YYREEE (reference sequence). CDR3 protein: CASSSQGRGGELFF. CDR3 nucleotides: TGTGCCAGCAGCTCCCAGGGTAGGGGCGGGGAGCTGTTTTTT.

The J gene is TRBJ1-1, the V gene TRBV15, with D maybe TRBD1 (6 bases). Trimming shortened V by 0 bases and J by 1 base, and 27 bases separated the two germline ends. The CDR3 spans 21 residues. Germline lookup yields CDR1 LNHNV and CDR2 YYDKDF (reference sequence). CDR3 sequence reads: CATSRDRPSTGTLEGNTEAFF. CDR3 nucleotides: TGTGCCACCAGCAGAGATCGCCCGAGTACAGGGACGCTAGAGGGGAACACTGAAGCTTTCTTT.

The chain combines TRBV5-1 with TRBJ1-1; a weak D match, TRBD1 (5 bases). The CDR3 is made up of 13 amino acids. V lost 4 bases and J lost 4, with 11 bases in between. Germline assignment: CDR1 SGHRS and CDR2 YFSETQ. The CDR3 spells CASSNPGGTEAFF. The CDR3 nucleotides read TGCGCCAGCAGCAACCCGGGGGGCACTGAAGCTTTCTTT. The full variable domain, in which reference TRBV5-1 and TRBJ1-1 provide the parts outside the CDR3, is KAGVTQTPRYLIKTRGQQVTLSCSPISGHRSVSWYQQTPGQGLQFLFEYFSETQRNKGNFPGRFSGRQFSNSRSEMNVSTLELGDSALYLCASSNPGGTEAFFGQGTRLTVV.

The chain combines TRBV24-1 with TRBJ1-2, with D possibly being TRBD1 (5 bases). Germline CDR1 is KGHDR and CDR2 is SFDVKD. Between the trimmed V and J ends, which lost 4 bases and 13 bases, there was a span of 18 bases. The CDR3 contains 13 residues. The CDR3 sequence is CATSDSPTGGFTF. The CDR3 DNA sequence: TGTGCCACCAGTGACTCGCCTACGGGGGGGTTCACCTTC.

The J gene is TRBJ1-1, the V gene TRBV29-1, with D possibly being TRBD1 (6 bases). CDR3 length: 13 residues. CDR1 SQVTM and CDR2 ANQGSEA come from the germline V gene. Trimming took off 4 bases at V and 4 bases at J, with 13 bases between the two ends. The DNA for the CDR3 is TGCAGCGTTGGTTCAGGGGCTGGCACTGAAGCTTTCTTT. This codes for CSVGSGAGTEAFF.

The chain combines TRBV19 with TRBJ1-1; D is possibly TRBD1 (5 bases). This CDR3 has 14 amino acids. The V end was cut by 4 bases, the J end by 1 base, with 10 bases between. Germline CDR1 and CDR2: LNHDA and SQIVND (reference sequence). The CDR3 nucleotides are TGTGCCAGTAGTAGGGGGAGTGGGAACACTGAAGCTTTCTTT. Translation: CASSRGSGNTEAFF.

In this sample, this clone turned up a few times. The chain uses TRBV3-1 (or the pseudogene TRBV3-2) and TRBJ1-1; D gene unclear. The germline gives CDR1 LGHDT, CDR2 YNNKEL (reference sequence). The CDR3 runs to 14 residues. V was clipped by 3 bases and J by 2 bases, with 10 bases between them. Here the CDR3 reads CASSHPERNTEAFF. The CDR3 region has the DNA TGTGCCAGCAGCCACCCGGAACGAAACACTGAAGCTTTCTTT.

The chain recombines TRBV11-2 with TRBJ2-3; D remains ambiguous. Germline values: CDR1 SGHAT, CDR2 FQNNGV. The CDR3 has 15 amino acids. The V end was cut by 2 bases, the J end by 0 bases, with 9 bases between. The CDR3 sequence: CASSLWRMSTDTQYF. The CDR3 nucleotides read TGTGCCAGCAGCTTATGGCGGATGAGCACAGATACGCAGTATTTT.

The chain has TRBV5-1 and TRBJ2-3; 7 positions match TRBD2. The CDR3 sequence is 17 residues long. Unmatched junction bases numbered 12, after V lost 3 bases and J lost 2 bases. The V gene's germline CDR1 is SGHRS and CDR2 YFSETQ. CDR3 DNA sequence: TGCGCCAGCAGCTGGGCGAAGGGAGGGCCAACCACAGATACGCAGTATTTT. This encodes CASSWAKGGPTTDTQYF.

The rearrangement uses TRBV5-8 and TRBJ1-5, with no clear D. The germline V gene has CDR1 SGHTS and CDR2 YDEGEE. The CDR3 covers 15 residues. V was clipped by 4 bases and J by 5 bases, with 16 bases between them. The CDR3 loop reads CASSDRAARDQPQHF. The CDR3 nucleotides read TGTGCCAGCAGCGACCGGGCGGCGAGGGATCAGCCCCAGCATTTT.

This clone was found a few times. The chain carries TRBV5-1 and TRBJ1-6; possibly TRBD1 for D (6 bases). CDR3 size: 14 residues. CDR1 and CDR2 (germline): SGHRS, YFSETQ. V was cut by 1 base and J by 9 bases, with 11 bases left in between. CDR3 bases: TGCGCCAGCAGCTTGCAGGGGTTAGGTTCACCCCTCCACTTT. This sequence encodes CASSLQGLGSPLHF. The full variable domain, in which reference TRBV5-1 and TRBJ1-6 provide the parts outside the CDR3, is KAGVTQTPRYLIKTRGQQVTLSCSPISGHRSVSWYQQTPGQGLQFLFEYFSETQRNKGNFPGRFSGRQFSNSRSEMNVSTLELGDSALYLCASSLQGLGSPLHFGNGTRLTVT.

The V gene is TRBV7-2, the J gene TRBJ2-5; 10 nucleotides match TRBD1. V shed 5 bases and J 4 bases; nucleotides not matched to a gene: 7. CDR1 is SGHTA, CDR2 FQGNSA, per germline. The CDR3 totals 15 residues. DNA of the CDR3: TGTGCCAGCAGCCCGGGACAGGGGATGCGAGAGACCCAGTACTTC. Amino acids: CASSPGQGMRETQYF.

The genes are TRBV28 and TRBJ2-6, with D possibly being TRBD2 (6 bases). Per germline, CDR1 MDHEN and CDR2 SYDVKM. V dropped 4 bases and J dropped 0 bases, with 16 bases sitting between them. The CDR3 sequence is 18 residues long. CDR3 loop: CASSSAGRRTSGANVLTF. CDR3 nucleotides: TGTGCCAGCAGTTCAGCGGGCAGGCGAACCTCTGGGGCCAACGTCCTGACTTTC.

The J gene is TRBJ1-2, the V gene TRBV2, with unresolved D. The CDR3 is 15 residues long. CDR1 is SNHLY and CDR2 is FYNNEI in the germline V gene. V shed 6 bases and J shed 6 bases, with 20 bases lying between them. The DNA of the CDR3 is TGTGCCAGCAGGGCGGCTGGGATCGCTTGGGATGGCTACACCTTC. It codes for CASRAAGIAWDGYTF.

In nucleotides, the CDR3 is TGTGCCAGCAGCCCGATGTCGCGGGACTACAATGAGCAGTTCTTC. This encodes CASSPMSRDYNEQFF. The rearrangement joins TRBV3-1 (or the pseudogene TRBV3-2) to TRBJ2-1; perhaps TRBD2 as D (6 bases). In germline, CDR1 is LGHDT, CDR2 YNNKEL (reference sequence). V was cut by 4 bases and J by 3 bases, with 13 bases left in between. The CDR3 has 15 residues.